The present TCR beta chain was sequenced within a study of blood T cell repertoires in COVID-19. Study-wide context: T cells, B-cell-depleted T cells, or PBMCs provided the cDNA or gDNA that served as material.

The CDR3 is 13 residues long. Germline V gene data show CDR1 as MDHEN and CDR2 as SYDVKM. Unmatched junction bases numbered 0, after V lost 5 bases and J lost 4 bases. Ages ranged from roughly 18 to 95 years, with residence in 24 US areas. Assay: immunoSEQ multiplex PCR; the TCRdb copy retains only in-frame clones and omits some. This table holds a few hundred thousand clones, roughly four fifths found once. The gene calls are TRBV28 and TRBJ2-1; 9 positions match TRBD2. This clonotype was sampled from a woman aged 50 to 65 who had recovered from COVID-19. Sequencing was done on a sample of PBMCs or T cells enriched from blood (not recorded which). CDR3 in amino acids: CASSLAGYNEQFF. The CDR3 DNA reads TGTGCCAGCAGTCTAGCGGGGTACAATGAGCAGTTCTTC.